This TCR beta chain was identified during a study of cytomegalovirus exposure and HLA in healthy donors. Germline loops: CDR1 SGHTA, CDR2 FQGTGA. This CDR3 has 17 amino acids. Trimming shortened V by 0 bases and J by 1 base, and 13 bases separated the two germline ends. PCR primers comprised 60 Vbeta and 13 Jbeta primers. Methods used by the authors: As a later analysis found, there were 82 million or so unique TCR beta chains, of which 8.5 million to 14 million were shared. Assay used: immunoSEQ multiplex PCR; TCRdb lists only in-frame clones, some missing. That table supplies the V and J calls and clone size; D and trimming were determined from the DNA. Of 87,000 or so clones in the sample, around 64% were seen once.

The sample consisted of PBMCs. V gene TRBV7-3 combines with J gene TRBJ1-3; D gene ambiguous. This sequence was found in a man in his sixties in good health and CMV-seronegative. The CDR3 nucleotides read TGTGCCAGCAGCTTAACATACAGACACCTATCTGGAAACACCATATATTTT. Its protein is CASSLTYRHLSGNTIYF.